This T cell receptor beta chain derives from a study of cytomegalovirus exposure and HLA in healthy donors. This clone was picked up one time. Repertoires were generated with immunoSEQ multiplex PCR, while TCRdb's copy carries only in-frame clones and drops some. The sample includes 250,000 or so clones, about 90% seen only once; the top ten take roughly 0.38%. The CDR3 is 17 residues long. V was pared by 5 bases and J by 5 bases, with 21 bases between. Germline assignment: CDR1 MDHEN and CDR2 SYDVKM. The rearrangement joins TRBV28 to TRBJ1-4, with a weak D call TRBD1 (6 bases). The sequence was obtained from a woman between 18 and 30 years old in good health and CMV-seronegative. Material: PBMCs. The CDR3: CASSPGTQGAENEKLFF. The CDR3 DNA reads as TGTGCCAGCAGTCCGGGCACACAGGGAGCGGAAAATGAAAAACTGTTTTTT.